These T cell receptor beta chains were read from a single sample in a study of T-cell reconstitution after alpha-beta-depleted transplantation in children. MiXCR was run by TCRdb on the PCR reads, yielding one entry per CDR3 protein. The sample has roughly 170,000 distinct CDR3 sequences, over 5.5% seen once. The source material was PBMCs from the stem cell graft donor, sampled from the stem cell graft. Source of these receptors: a human donor who donated a stem cell graft to a child with Wiskott-Aldrich syndrome. Both conserved end residues are part of each CDR3. Each record gives: CDR3 length, J gene, V gene, D gene, clone size, CDR3 DNA, CDR3 protein. The D gene is left open where the match is weak. Expanded clones are given a class, and other clones once, few, many or no size at all.

length: 15; J: TRBJ2-7; V: TRBV5-1; D: TRBD2; size: few; DNA: TGCGCCAGCAGCCGAGGCCCGGGGACTACCTACGAGCAGTACTTC; CDR3: CASSRGPGTTYEQYF
length: 15; J: TRBJ2-7; V: TRBV28; D: TRBD2; size: many; DNA: TGTGCCAGCAGACCCGGGACTAGCGGGACCCTCGAGCAGTACTTC; CDR3: CASRPGTSGTLEQYF
length: 16; J: TRBJ2-5; V: TRBV5-1; D: TRBD1; size: .; DNA: TGCGCCAGCAGCCCCCGCCCCGACAGGGGGCAAGAGACCCAGTACTTC; CDR3: CASSPRPDRGQETQYF
length: 15; J: TRBJ1-1; V: TRBV7-9; D: .; size: .; DNA: TGTGCCAGCAGCTTAATTCTAAGCGGGAACACTGAAGCTTTCTTT; CDR3: CASSLILSGNTEAFF
length: 14; J: TRBJ2-7; V: TRBV29-1; D: TRBD1; size: many; DNA: TGCAGCGTTGAACCCGGGACAGGGATGGGCGAGCAGTACTTC; CDR3: CSVEPGTGMGEQYF
length: 13; J: TRBJ1-1; V: TRBV7-9; D: .; size: few; DNA: TGTGCCAGCAGCTCGAACAGGAACACTGAAGCTTTCTTT; CDR3: CASSSNRNTEAFF
length: 13; J: TRBJ2-7; V: TRBV29-1; D: TRBD1; size: many; DNA: TGCAGCGCCATGGGACAGGCAATCTACGAGCAGTACTTC; CDR3: CSAMGQAIYEQYF
length: 14; J: TRBJ2-1; V: TRBV19; D: .; size: few; DNA: TGTGCCAGTAGTCCCATATACGAGGACAATGAGCAGTTCTTC; CDR3: CASSPIYEDNEQFF
length: 12; J: TRBJ1-1; V: TRBV18; D: .; size: few; DNA: TGTGCCAGCTCACCAATCCGGGGTGAAGCTTTCTTT; CDR3: CASSPIRGEAFF
length: 17; J: TRBJ2-1; V: TRBV5-1; D: .; size: many; DNA: TGCGCCAGCAGCTTAAGGGCGGCGGTAGGGGAGAGCAGTGAGCAGTTCTTC; CDR3: CASSLRAAVGESSEQFF
length: 15; J: TRBJ2-5; V: TRBV10-3; D: TRBD2; size: many; DNA: TGTGCCATCAGTGAGTCGGGACTACCCCAAGAGACCCAGTACTTC; CDR3: CAISESGLPQETQYF
length: 17; J: TRBJ1-6; V: TRBV6-6; D: .; size: many; DNA: TGTGCCAGCAGTTACTCGCCAGGGCGGAGGGATAATTCACCCCTCCACTTT; CDR3: CASSYSPGRRDNSPLHF
length: 14; J: TRBJ1-2; V: TRBV5-1; D: .; size: many; DNA: TGCGCCAGCAGCTTGTTGGCCACGACCTATGGCTACACCTTC; CDR3: CASSLLATTYGYTF
length: 14; J: TRBJ1-6; V: TRBV6-5; D: .; size: many; DNA: TGTGCCAGCAGTTATCTGTCCCCCAATTCACCCCTCCACTTT; CDR3: CASSYLSPNSPLHF
length: 15; J: TRBJ2-1; V: TRBV5-1; D: TRBD1; size: many; DNA: TGCGCCAGCAGCTCCGGGACAGCGACCTACAATGAGCAGTTCTTC; CDR3: CASSSGTATYNEQFF
length: 15; J: TRBJ2-7; V: TRBV7-2; D: .; size: many; DNA: TGTGCCAGCAGCTCTCCGGGCAGGGTTAGCTACGAGCAGTACTTC; CDR3: CASSSPGRVSYEQYF
length: 13; J: TRBJ1-4; V: TRBV20-1; D: .; size: many; DNA: TGCAGTGCTAGCGGGGCCGGGAGTGAAAAACTGTTTTTT; CDR3: CSASGAGSEKLFF